The TCR beta chain under discussion was sequenced for a study of CD8 T cells in ankylosing spondylitis. Trimming stripped 4 bases from V and 1 base from J, with 15 bases between. The CDR3 loop spans 15 amino acids. The germline gives CDR1 SGHRS, CDR2 YFSETQ. Quantitative 5'-RACE with molecular barcodes generated TCR beta libraries. TCRdb passed the 5' RACE reads through MiXCR, listing each CDR3 protein once. Counted here are some 140,000 distinct CDR3 sequences, 7% to 9% occurring once; the ten biggest clones make up roughly 8%. Whole-study results and caveats: Characteristic, it appeared, of ankylosing spondylitis blood was a TCR beta motif of eight or nine highly homologous variants. Disease-linked clones were reportedly significantly enriched in matched ankylosing spondylitis synovial fluid. Clones linked to disease, bearing a CD8+ phenotype, were relatively rare in peripheral blood.

Points on this clonotype: The antigen remains unidentified.

The sequenced sample was synovial fluid, either unsorted or a sorted T cell fraction (not recorded which). V usage is TRBV5-1 and J usage is TRBJ2-7; the D gene could be TRBD1 or TRBD2 (5 bases each). The receptor was derived from a male donor with ankylosing spondylitis. This CDR3 reads CASSAFGAGSYEQYF. The DNA of the CDR3 is TGCGCCAGCAGCGCGTTCGGGGCTGGATCCTACGAGCAGTACTTC.